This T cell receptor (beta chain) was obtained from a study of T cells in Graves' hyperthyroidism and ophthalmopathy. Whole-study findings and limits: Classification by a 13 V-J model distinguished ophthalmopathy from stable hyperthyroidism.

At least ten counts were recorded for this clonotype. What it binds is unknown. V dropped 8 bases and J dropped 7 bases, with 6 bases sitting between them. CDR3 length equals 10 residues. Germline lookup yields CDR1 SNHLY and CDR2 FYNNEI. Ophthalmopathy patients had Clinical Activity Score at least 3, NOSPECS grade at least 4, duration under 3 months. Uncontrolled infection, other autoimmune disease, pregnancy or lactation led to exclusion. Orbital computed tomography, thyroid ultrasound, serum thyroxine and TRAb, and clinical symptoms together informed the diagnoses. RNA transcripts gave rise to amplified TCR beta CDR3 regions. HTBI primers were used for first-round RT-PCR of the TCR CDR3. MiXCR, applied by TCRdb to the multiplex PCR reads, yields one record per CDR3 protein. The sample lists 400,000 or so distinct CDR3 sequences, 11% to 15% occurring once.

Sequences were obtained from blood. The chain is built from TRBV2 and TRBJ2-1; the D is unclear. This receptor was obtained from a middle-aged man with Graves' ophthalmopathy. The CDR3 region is CASFRNEQFF. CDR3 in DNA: TGTGCCAGCTTTAGGAATGAGCAGTTCTTC.